This TCR beta chain appears in the sequencing data of a study of blood T cell repertoires in COVID-19. TCRdb's table, derived via immunoSEQ multiplex PCR, lists solely in-frame clones and lacks some. The sample consists of roughly 150,000 clones, 78% of them appearing once. The CDR3 runs 17 residues. The germline CDR1 and CDR2 sequences are SEHNR and FQNEAQ (reference sequence). Trimming shortened V by 5 bases and J by 8 bases, and 24 bases separated the two germline ends. V gene TRBV7-9 combines with J gene TRBJ1-4, with a tentative D call TRBD1 (5 bases). The sample consisted of peripheral blood. The source is a woman older than 75 with acute or convalescent COVID-19. CDR3 residues: CASSPGVDPALGEKLFF. The CDR3 DNA reads as TGTGCCAGCAGCCCGGGGGTGGACCCTGCTCTAGGGGAAAAACTGTTTTTT.